These 7 T cell receptor beta chains share one sample of origin, sequenced in a study of PD-1 blockade in classical Hodgkin lymphoma. Patients all relapsed after autologous stem cell transplantation, and there was variation in brentuximab vedotin exposure. CD4+ T cells were purified from thawed PBMCs by magnetic negative selection. Assay: immunoSEQ multiplex PCR; the TCRdb copy retains only in-frame clones and omits some. The sample shows tens of thousands of clones, 84% of them seen only once. The specimen was CD4+ T cells from blood, collected at baseline. These receptor sequences come from a human donor with classical Hodgkin lymphoma.

This clone appeared once. The CDR3 DNA follows: TGTGCCAGCAGCTTGGCGGGACGCATTAATGAAAAACTGTTTTTT. This translates into CASSLAGRINEKLFF. This chain joins TRBV5-4 and TRBJ1-4; D is perhaps TRBD1 (5 bases). With 0 bases removed from V and 4 bases from J, the gap between germline ends came to 10 bases. The V gene's germline CDR1 is SGHNT and CDR2 YYREEE (reference sequence). The CDR3 runs 15 residues.

The chain couples TRBV6-1 to TRBJ2-7; a possible D gene is TRBD1 (5 bases). V was pared by 10 bases and J by 2 bases, with 15 bases between. This CDR3 region has 13 residues. Per germline, CDR1 MNHNS and CDR2 SASEGT. The CDR3 sequence: CATPPDSTYEQYF. The CDR3 DNA reads as TGTGCCACCCCCCCCGACAGTACCTACGAGCAGTACTTC.

The chain employs TRBV19 and TRBJ1-5; 9 bases match TRBD1. V lost 6 bases to trimming and J lost 1 base; unmatched junction nucleotides: 19. Germline assignment: CDR1 LNHDA and CDR2 SQIVND (reference sequence). This CDR3 has 20 amino acids. In DNA, the CDR3 is TGTGCCAGTAGAGGGCGACCCGGGACAGGGTGGGAGCACAGCAATCAGCCCCAGCATTTT. Its protein product is CASRGRPGTGWEHSNQPQHF.

This CDR3 is CASSYSSSGANVLTF. The CDR3 DNA is TGTGCCAGCAGTTACTCCAGCTCTGGGGCCAACGTCCTGACTTTC. The J gene is TRBJ2-6, the V gene TRBV6-5; D remains unclear. This CDR3 spans 15 amino acids. Trimming stripped 0 bases from V and 0 bases from J, with 3 bases between. Germline V gene data show CDR1 as MNHEY and CDR2 as SVGAGI.

This chain joins TRBV6-6 and TRBJ1-1, with D maybe TRBD1 (5 bases). V dropped 2 bases and J dropped 7 bases, with 14 bases sitting between them. Germline V gene sequence: CDR1 MNHNY, CDR2 SVGAGI (reference sequence). The CDR3 totals 14 residues. The CDR3 spells CASSYRWDFHEAFF. The CDR3 DNA is TGTGCCAGCAGTTACCGGTGGGACTTTCATGAAGCTTTCTTT.

This clone was seen a single time. The J gene is TRBJ1-5, the V gene TRBV7-2; D is uncertain. V was trimmed by 5 bases and J by 7 bases, leaving 15 bases between them. The CDR3 runs 14 residues. CDR1 is SGHTA and CDR2 is FQGNSA in the germline V gene. This chain's CDR3 is CASSLVRDGQPQHF. CDR3 coding DNA: TGTGCCAGCAGCCTCGTGAGGGATGGCCAGCCCCAGCATTTT. The full variable domain, completed using reference TRBV7-2 and TRBJ1-5, is GAGVSQSPSNKVTEKGKDVELRCDPISGHTALYWYRQSLGQGLEFLIYFQGNSAPDKSGLPSDRFSAERTGGSVSTLTIQRTQQEDSAVYLCASSLVRDGQPQHFGDGTRLSIL.

The V and J genes are TRBV11-2 and TRBJ2-5; TRBD1 is a possible D gene (6 bases). Per the germline V gene, CDR1 is SGHAT and CDR2 is FQNNGV. This CDR3 contains 15 residues. Trimming pared 5 bases from V and 1 base from J, leaving 14 bases between. CDR3 protein: CASSTDRTFQETQYF. The CDR3 DNA is TGTGCCAGCAGCACCGACAGGACCTTCCAAGAGACCCAGTACTTC.